This is a list of T cell receptor beta chains from one sample in a study of shared clonotypes between healthy human individuals. Assay: immunoSEQ multiplex PCR; the TCRdb copy retains only in-frame clones and omits some. The top ten hold 0.1% to 0.15% of the sample, which has under 2,500,000 clones, almost 96% seen once. Material: naive CD4+ T cells sorted from blood. These receptors came from a man aged 18 to 30 in good health. The CDR3 runs from the conserved cysteine through the conserved F or W. Each record gives: D gene, V gene, clone size, J gene, CDR3 protein, CDR3 DNA. D genes are given only for firm matches. Size tells how often a clone was seen (once, few, many) or the class of an expanded clone, and some rows leave it out.

TRBD2	TRBV4-2	-	TRBJ2-3	CASGRGDTDTQYF	TGTGCCAGCGGGCGGGGGGACACAGATACGCAGTATTTT
TRBD1	TRBV25-1	-	TRBJ2-2	CASSELGQGQGVGELFF	TGTGCCAGCAGTGAATTAGGGCAGGGACAGGGGGTCGGGGAGCTGTTTTTT
-	TRBV18	-	TRBJ1-1	CASSPLIRDTFFF	TGTGCCAGCTCACCTCTTATACGGGACACCTTTTTCTTT
-	TRBV6-1	-	TRBJ1-3	CASTLSSGNTIYF	TGTGCCAGCACCCTGAGCTCTGGAAACACCATATATTTT
-	TRBV6-6	-	TRBJ2-7	CASRATSREQYF	TGTGCCAGCAGAGCCACCTCACGGGAGCAGTACTTC
-	TRBV6-1	-	TRBJ2-1	CASSVAGSSYNEQFF	TGTGCCAGCAGTGTCGCGGGGAGCTCCTACAATGAGCAGTTCTTC
-	TRBV28	-	TRBJ2-1	CASSPHSYNEQFF	TGTGCCAGCAGTCCGCACAGCTACAATGAGCAGTTCTTC
TRBD2	TRBV2	-	TRBJ2-2	CASTKGLAGGTGELFF	TGTGCCAGCACTAAGGGACTAGCGGGAGGGACCGGGGAGCTGTTTTTT
TRBD1	TRBV5-6	-	TRBJ2-3	CASSLAGTGITDTQYF	TGTGCCAGCAGCTTGGCCGGGACAGGGATTACAGATACGCAGTATTTT
TRBD1	TRBV4-1	-	TRBJ2-2	CASSQADRGVGELFF	TGCGCCAGCAGCCAAGCGGACAGGGGCGTCGGGGAGCTGTTTTTT
TRBD1	TRBV18	-	TRBJ1-1	CASSGQGLNTEAFF	TGTGCCAGCTCGGGACAGGGGTTGAACACTGAAGCTTTCTTT
TRBD2	TRBV5-1	-	TRBJ2-1	CASSLYSGSSYNEQFF	TGCGCCAGCAGCTTGTATAGCGGGAGCTCCTACAATGAGCAGTTCTTC
-	TRBV13	-	TRBJ1-2	CASSSLAASYGYTF	TGTGCCAGCAGCTCCCTCGCAGCTTCCTATGGCTACACCTTC
-	TRBV30	-	TRBJ2-1	CAWSVWRAWNEQFF	TGTGCCTGGAGTGTATGGCGGGCCTGGAATGAGCAGTTCTTC
-	TRBV30	-	TRBJ1-2	CAWEASGYGYTF	TGTGCCTGGGAGGCATCGGGGTATGGCTACACCTTC
-	TRBV6-5	once	TRBJ1-1	CASSRPAGRNTEAFF	TGTGCCAGCAGCAGACCTGCGGGGCGGAACACTGAAGCTTTCTTT
TRBD2	TRBV10-1	-	TRBJ2-3	CASGLAGGPIDDTQYF	TGCGCCAGCGGACTAGCGGGAGGGCCAATAGACGATACGCAGTATTTT
-	TRBV7-9	-	TRBJ1-4	CASSPLEVEKLFF	TGTGCCAGCAGCCCCTTGGAGGTAGAAAAACTGTTTTTT
-	TRBV29-1	once	TRBJ2-1	CSVGQYNEQFF	TGCAGCGTTGGACAGTACAATGAGCAGTTCTTC
-	TRBV6-5	once	TRBJ1-1	CASSYAPLTEAFF	TGTGCCAGCAGTTACGCCCCCTTGACTGAAGCTTTCTTT
-	TRBV30	-	TRBJ1-1	CAWSWMGHTEAFF	TGTGCCTGGAGTTGGATGGGTCACACTGAAGCTTTCTTT
-	TRBV10-1	-	TRBJ1-3	CASSDSNFPRAPPGNTIYF	TGCGCCAGCAGCGACTCTAACTTCCCCCGGGCCCCCCCTGGAAACACCATATATTTT
TRBD1	TRBV28	-	TRBJ2-6	CASSFRQGKIAGANVLTF	TGTGCCAGCAGTTTTAGACAGGGGAAGATCGCTGGGGCCAACGTCCTGACTTTC
-	TRBV11-2	-	TRBJ1-5	CASSWGGINQPQHF	TGTGCCAGCAGCTGGGGAGGGATCAATCAGCCCCAGCATTTT
TRBD2	TRBV6-5	once	TRBJ2-1	CASRKRAGGPDEQFF	TGTGCCAGCAGGAAGAGGGCGGGAGGGCCGGATGAGCAGTTCTTC
-	TRBV7-2	-	TRBJ1-2	CASSRRASGAYGYTF	TGTGCCAGCAGTCGCAGGGCTTCGGGAGCCTATGGCTACACCTTC
TRBD2	TRBV7-6	-	TRBJ2-1	CASSLAGLAGAEQFF	TGTGCCAGCAGCTTAGCGGGACTAGCGGGGGCTGAGCAGTTCTTC
TRBD1	TRBV27	few	TRBJ1-2	CASSPRQGVGYGYTF	TGTGCCAGCAGTCCTAGACAGGGGGTAGGCTATGGCTACACCTTC
TRBD1	TRBV27	-	TRBJ1-1	CASSFTGGSEAFF	TGTGCCAGCAGCTTTACAGGGGGTTCTGAAGCTTTCTTT
-	TRBV28	-	TRBJ1-4	CASGVAEKLFF	TGTGCCTCGGGGGTTGCGGAAAAACTGTTTTTT
TRBD1	TRBV5-6	-	TRBJ1-1	CASSLAGQGATAFF	TGTGCCAGCAGCTTGGCCGGGCAGGGGGCTACGGCTTTCTTT
-	TRBV5-6	-	TRBJ1-1	CASSLREGINTEAFF	TGTGCCAGCAGCCTTCGGGAGGGGATTAACACTGAAGCTTTCTTT
TRBD1	TRBV7-2	-	TRBJ1-5	CASSPTGAQPQHF	TGTGCCAGCAGCCCGACAGGGGCTCAGCCCCAGCATTTT
-	TRBV10-3	-	TRBJ2-2	CAITPVNTGELFF	TGTGCCATCACCCCGGTGAACACCGGGGAGCTGTTTTTT
-	TRBV30	-	TRBJ2-3	CAWSPRGGSTDTQYF	TGTGCCTGGAGTCCAAGGGGGGGGAGCACAGATACGCAGTATTTT
TRBD1	TRBV2	-	TRBJ2-7	CASSVQGTYEQYF	TGTGCCAGCAGTGTACAGGGGACCTACGAGCAGTACTTC
-	TRBV2	-	TRBJ2-3	CASSGERLSTDTQYF	TGTGCCAGCAGTGGTGAGAGACTAAGCACAGATACGCAGTATTTT
-	TRBV7-2	-	TRBJ1-5	CASSFLGDNQPQHF	TGTGCCAGCAGCTTTCTGGGAGACAATCAGCCCCAGCATTTT
-	TRBV6-1	-	TRBJ1-5	CASSEGKGGNSNQPQHF	TGTGCCAGCAGTGAAGGGAAAGGGGGGAATAGCAATCAGCCCCAGCATTTT
-	TRBV5-4	-	TRBJ2-1	CASNPGGTDPYNEQFF	TGTGCCAGCAACCCTGGGGGGACAGACCCCTACAATGAGCAGTTCTTC
-	TRBV9	-	TRBJ2-5	CASSVGPGVETQYF	TGTGCCAGCAGCGTAGGGCCCGGGGTCGAGACCCAGTACTTC
-	TRBV5-1	once	TRBJ2-7	CASSLGDPLGEQYF	TGCGCCAGCAGCCTAGGGGACCCCCTAGGAGAGCAGTACTTC
-	TRBV5-1	-	TRBJ2-5	CASSLGAKQQVRETQYF	TGCGCCAGCAGCCTTGGGGCCAAGCAACAGGTAAGAGAGACCCAGTACTTC
-	TRBV27	-	TRBJ1-4	CASTRGGGNEKLFF	TGTGCCAGCACCCGAGGGGGAGGGAATGAAAAACTGTTTTTT
-	TRBV28	-	TRBJ1-2	CAIPRGSYGYTF	TGTGCCATCCCCCGAGGGAGCTATGGCTACACCTTC
-	TRBV2	-	TRBJ1-2	CASSTGTYGYTF	TGTGCCAGCAGTACAGGGACCTATGGCTACACCTTC